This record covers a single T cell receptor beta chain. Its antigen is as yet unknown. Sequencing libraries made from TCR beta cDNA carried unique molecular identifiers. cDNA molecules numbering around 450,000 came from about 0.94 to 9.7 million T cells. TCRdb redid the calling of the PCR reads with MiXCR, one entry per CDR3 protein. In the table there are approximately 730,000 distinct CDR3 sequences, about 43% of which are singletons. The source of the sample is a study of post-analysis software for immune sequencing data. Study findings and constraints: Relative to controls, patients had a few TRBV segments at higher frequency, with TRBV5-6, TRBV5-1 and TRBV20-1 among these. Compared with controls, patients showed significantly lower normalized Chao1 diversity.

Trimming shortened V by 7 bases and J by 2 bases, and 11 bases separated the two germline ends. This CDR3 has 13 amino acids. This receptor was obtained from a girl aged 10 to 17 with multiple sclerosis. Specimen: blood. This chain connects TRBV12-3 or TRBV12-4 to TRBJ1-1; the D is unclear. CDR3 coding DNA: TGTGCCAGCAACTGGGCGGGCAACACTGAAGCTTTCTTT. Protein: CASNWAGNTEAFF.